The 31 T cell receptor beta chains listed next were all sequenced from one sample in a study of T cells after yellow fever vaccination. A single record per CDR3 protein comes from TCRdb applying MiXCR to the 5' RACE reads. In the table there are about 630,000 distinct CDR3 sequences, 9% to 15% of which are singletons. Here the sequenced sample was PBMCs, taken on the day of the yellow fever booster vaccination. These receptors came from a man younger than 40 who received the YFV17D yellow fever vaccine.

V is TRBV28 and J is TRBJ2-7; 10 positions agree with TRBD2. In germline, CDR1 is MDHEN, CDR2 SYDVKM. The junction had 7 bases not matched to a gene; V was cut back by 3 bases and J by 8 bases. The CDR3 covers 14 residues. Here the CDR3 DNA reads TGTGCCAGCAGTTTGCCTAGCGGGAGTTCGAAGCAGTACTTC. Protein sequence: CASSLPSGSSKQYF.

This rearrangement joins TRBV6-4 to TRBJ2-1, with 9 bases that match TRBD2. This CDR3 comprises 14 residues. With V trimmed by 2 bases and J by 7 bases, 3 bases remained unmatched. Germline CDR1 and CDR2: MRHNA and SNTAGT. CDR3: CASSDAGGVNEQFF. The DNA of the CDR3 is TGTGCCAGCAGTGACGCGGGAGGGGTAAATGAGCAGTTCTTC.

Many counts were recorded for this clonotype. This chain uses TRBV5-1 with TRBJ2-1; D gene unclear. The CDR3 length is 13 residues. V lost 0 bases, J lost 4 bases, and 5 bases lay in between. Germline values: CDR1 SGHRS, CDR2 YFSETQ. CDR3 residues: CASSLAVYNEQFF. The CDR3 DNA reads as TGCGCCAGCAGCTTGGCTGTATACAATGAGCAGTTCTTC.

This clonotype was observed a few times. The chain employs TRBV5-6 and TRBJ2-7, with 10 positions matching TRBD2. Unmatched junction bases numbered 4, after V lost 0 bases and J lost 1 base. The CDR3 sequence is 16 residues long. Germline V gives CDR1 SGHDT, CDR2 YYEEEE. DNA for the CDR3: TGTGCCAGCAGCTTGGCCCCGGGACTAGCGTCCTACGAGCAGTACTTC. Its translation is CASSLAPGLASYEQYF. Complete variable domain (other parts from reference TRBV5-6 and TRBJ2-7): DAGVTQSPTHLIKTRGQQVTLRCSPKSGHDTVSWYQQALGQGPQFIFQYYEEEERQRGNFPDRFSGHQFPNYSSELNVNALLLGDSALYLCASSLAPGLASYEQYFGPGTRLTVT.

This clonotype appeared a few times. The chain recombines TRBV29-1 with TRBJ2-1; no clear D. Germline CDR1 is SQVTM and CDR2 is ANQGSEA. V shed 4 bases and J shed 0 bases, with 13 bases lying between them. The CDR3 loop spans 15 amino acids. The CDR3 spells CSVVTALSSYNEQFF. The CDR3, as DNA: TGCAGCGTTGTGACGGCGCTTAGCTCCTACAATGAGCAGTTCTTC.

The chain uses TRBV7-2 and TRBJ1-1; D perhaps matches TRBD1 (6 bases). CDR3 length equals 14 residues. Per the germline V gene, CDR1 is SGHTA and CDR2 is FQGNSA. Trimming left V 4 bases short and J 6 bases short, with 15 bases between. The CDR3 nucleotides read TGTGCCAGCAGCTCCTCCGCCAGGGGCGCTGAAGCTTTCTTT. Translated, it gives CASSSSARGAEAFF.

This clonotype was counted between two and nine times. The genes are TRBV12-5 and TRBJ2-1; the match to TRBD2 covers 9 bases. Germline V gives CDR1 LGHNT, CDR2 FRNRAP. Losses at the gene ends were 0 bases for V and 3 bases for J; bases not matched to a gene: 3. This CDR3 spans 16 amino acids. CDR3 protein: CASGLVPSGDYNEQFF. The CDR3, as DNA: TGTGCTAGTGGTTTGGTACCTAGCGGGGACTACAATGAGCAGTTCTTC.

The CDR3 sequence: CSARGWGRSEQYF. CDR3 sequence (DNA): TGCAGTGCTAGAGGTTGGGGGCGCTCCGAGCAGTACTTC. The V gene is TRBV20-1, the J gene TRBJ2-7; TRBD1 is a possible D gene (6 bases). The CDR3 runs to 13 residues. Germline loops: CDR1 DFQATT, CDR2 SNEGSKA (reference sequence). V lost 1 base and J lost 6, with 13 bases in between.

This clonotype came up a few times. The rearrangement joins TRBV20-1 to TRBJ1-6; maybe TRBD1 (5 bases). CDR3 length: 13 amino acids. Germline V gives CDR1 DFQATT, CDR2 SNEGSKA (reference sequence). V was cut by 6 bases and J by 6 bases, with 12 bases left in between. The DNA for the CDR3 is TGCAGTGCCCCGGGCAGGGCTAATTCACCCCTCCACTTT. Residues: CSAPGRANSPLHF.

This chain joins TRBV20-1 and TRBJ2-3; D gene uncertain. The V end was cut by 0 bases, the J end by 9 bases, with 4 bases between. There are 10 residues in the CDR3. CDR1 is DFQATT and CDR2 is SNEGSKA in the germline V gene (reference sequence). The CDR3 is CSARDGTQYF. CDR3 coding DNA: TGCAGTGCTAGAGATGGAACGCAGTATTTT.

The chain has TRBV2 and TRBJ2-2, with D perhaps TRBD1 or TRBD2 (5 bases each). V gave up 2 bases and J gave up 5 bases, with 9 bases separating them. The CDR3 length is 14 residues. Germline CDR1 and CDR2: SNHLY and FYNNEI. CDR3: CASSEYEGTGELFF. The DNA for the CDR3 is TGTGCCAGCAGTGAATACGAGGGGACCGGGGAGCTGTTTTTT.

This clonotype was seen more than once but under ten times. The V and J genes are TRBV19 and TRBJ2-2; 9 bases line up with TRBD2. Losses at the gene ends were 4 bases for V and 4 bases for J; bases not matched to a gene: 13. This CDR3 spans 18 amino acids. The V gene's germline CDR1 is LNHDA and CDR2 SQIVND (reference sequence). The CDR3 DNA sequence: TGTGCCAGTAGTAAGGCTAGCGGGATACCCCTGATCACCGGGGAGCTGTTTTTT. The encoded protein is CASSKASGIPLITGELFF.

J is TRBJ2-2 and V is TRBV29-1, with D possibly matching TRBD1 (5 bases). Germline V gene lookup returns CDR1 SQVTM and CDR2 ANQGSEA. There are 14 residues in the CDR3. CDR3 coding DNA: TGCAGTGTGGACAAGTTGGGGAACACCGGGGAGCTGTTTTTT. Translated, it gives CSVDKLGNTGELFF.

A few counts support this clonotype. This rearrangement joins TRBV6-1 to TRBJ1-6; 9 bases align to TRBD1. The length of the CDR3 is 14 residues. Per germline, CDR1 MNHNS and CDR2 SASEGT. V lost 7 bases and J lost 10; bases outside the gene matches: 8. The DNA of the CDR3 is TGTGCCAGCATCGGAACAGGGGGCTGGTCACCCCTCCACTTT. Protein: CASIGTGGWSPLHF.

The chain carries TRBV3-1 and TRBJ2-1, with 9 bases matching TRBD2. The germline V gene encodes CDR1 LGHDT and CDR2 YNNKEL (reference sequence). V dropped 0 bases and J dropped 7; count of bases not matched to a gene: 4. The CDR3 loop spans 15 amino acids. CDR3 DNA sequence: TGTGCCAGCAGCCAAGATAGGCTAGCGGGAAATGAGCAGTTCTTC. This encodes CASSQDRLAGNEQFF.

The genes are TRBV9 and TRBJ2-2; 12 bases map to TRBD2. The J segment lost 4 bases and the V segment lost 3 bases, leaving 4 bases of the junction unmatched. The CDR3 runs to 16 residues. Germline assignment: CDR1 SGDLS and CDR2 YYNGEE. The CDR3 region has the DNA TGTGCCAGCAGCGCCCGGACTAGCGGGGTCACCGGGGAGCTGTTTTTT. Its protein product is CASSARTSGVTGELFF. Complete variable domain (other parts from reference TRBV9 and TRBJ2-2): DSGVTQTPKHLITATGQRVTLRCSPRSGDLSVYWYQQSLDQGLQFLIQYYNGEERAKGNILERFSAQQFPDLHSELNLSSLELGDSALYFCASSARTSGVTGELFFGEGSRLTVL.

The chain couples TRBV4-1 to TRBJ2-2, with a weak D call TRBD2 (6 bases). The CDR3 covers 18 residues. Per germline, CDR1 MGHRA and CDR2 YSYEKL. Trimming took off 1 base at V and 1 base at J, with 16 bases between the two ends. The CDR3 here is CASSQALRMRGNTGELFF. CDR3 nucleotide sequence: TGCGCCAGCAGCCAAGCCCTGCGTATGCGGGGGAACACCGGGGAGCTGTTTTTT.

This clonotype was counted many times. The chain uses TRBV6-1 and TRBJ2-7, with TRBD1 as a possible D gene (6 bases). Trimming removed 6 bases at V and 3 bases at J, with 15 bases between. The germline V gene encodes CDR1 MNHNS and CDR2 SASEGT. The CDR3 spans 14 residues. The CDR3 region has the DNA TGTGCCAGCAGCTCACCCCGGGACAACTACGAGCAGTACTTC. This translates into CASSSPRDNYEQYF.

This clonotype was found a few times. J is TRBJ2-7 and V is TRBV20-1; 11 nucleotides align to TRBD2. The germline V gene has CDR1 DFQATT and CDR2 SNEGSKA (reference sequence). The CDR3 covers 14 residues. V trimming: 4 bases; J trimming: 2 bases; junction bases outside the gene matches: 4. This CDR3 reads CSANSGRDPYEQYF. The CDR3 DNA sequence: TGCAGTGCTAATAGCGGGAGGGATCCCTACGAGCAGTACTTC.

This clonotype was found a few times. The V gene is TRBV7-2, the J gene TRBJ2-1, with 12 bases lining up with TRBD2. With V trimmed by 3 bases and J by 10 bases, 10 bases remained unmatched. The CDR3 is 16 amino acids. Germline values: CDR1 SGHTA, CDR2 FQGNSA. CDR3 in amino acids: CASSLTSGRASPEQFF. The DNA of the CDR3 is TGTGCCAGCAGCTTGACTAGCGGGAGAGCCTCCCCCGAGCAGTTCTTC.

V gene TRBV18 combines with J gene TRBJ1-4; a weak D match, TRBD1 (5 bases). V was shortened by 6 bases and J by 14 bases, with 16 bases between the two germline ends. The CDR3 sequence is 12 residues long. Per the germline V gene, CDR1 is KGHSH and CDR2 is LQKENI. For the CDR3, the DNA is TGTGCCAGCTCCCCTGGACATCCTTTCCTGTTTTTT. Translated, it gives CASSPGHPFLFF.

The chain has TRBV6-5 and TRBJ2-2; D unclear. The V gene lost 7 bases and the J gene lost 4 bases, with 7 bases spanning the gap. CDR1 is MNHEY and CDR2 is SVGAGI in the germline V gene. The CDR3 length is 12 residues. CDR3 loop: CASKATTGELFF. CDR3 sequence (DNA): TGTGCCAGCAAAGCTACCACCGGGGAGCTGTTTTTT.

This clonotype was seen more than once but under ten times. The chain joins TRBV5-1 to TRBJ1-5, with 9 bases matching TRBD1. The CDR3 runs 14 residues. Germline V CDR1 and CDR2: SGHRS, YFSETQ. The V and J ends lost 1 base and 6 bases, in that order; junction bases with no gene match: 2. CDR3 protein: CASSLWGQGQPQHF. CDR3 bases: TGCGCCAGCAGCTTGTGGGGACAGGGTCAGCCCCAGCATTTT.

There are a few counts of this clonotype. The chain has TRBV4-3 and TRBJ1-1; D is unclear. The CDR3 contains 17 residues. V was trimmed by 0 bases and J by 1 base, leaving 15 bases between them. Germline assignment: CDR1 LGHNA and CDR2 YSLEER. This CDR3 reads CASSQDINPPSNTEAFF. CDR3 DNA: TGCGCCAGCAGCCAAGATATTAACCCCCCATCGAACACTGAAGCTTTCTTT.

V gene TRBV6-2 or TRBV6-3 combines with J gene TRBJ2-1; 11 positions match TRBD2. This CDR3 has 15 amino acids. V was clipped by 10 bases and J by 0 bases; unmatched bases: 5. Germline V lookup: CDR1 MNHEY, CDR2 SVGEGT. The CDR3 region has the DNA TGTGCCATTCGACTAGCGGGATACTCCTACAATGAGCAGTTCTTC. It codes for CAIRLAGYSYNEQFF.

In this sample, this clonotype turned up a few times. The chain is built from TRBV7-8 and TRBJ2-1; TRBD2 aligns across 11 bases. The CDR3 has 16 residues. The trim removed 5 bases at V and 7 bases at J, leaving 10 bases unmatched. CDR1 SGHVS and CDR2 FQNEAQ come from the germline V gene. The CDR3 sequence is CASSVGVAGGGNEQFF. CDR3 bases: TGTGCCAGCAGCGTAGGAGTAGCGGGAGGGGGTAATGAGCAGTTCTTC.

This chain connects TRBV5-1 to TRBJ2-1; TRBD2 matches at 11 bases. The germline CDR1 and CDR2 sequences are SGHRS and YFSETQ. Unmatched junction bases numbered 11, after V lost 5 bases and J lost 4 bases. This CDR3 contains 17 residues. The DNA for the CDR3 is TGCGCCAGCAGACATCTATCCACTAGCGGGAGTTACAATGAGCAGTTCTTC. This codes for CASRHLSTSGSYNEQFF. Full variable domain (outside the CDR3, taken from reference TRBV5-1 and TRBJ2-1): KAGVTQTPRYLIKTRGQQVTLSCSPISGHRSVSWYQQTPGQGLQFLFEYFSETQRNKGNFPGRFSGRQFSNSRSEMNVSTLELGDSALYLCASRHLSTSGSYNEQFFGPGTRLTVL.

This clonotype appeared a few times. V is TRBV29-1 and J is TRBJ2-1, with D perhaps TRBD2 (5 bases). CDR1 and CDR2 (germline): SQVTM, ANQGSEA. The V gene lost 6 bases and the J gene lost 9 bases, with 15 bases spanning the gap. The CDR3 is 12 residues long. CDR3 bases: TGCAGCGTACCCCACGGGGTCGGTGAGCAGTTCTTC. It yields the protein CSVPHGVGEQFF.

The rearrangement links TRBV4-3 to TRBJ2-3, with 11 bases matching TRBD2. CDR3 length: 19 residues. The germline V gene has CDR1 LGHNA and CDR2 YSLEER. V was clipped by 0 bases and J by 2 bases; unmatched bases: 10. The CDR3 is CASSQESLAGGVTTDTQYF. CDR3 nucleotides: TGCGCCAGCAGCCAAGAGAGTCTAGCGGGAGGAGTTACCACAGATACGCAGTATTTT.

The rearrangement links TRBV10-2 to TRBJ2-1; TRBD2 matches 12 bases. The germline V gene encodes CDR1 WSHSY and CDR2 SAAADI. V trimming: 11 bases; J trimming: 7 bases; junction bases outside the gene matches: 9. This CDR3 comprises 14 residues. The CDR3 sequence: CAGMRLAGDNEQFF. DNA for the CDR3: TGCGCCGGGATGAGACTAGCGGGAGATAATGAGCAGTTCTTC.

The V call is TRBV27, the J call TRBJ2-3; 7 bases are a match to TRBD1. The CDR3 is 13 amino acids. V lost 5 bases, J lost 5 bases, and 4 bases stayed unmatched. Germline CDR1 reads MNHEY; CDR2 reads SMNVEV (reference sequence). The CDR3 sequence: CASSDREGDTQYF. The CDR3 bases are TGTGCCAGCAGTGACAGGGAAGGAGATACGCAGTATTTT.